The rows below give T cell receptor beta chains drawn from one sample of a study of cytomegalovirus exposure and HLA in healthy donors. The assay was immunoSEQ multiplex PCR, and TCRdb's table has in-frame clones only and misses some. The table lists fewer than 200,000 clones, around a tenth of them singletons. The sequenced sample was PBMCs. These TCRs come from a woman aged 25 to 39 in good health and CMV-seropositive. CDR3s include the opening cysteine and the closing phenylalanine or tryptophan. The D gene is left open where the match is weak. The size entry is marked missing in some rows and otherwise reads once, few, many or a size class.

v_gene	abundance	j_gene	d_gene	len	CDR3aa	CDR3nt
TRBV4-1	few	TRBJ2-7	TRBD2	16	CASSQGVSGRGYEQYF	TGCGCCAGCAGCCAAGGTGTTAGCGGGAGAGGATACGAGCAGTACTTC
TRBV2	NA	TRBJ2-7	TRBD1	15	CASSERTGGIYEQYF	TGTGCCAGCAGTGAACGGACAGGGGGAATATACGAGCAGTACTTC
TRBV6-5	few	TRBJ2-2	TRBD2	15	CASRRAGLATGELFF	TGTGCCAGCAGGAGAGCGGGGCTGGCCACCGGGGAGCTGTTTTTT
TRBV2	few	TRBJ2-5	TRBD2	15	CASSELAGGGETQYF	TGTGCCAGCAGTGAATTGGCGGGAGGGGGGGAGACCCAGTACTTC
TRBV11-1	few	TRBJ2-7	NA	14	CASSLSILKYEQYF	TGTGCCAGCAGCTTAAGTATACTAAAATACGAGCAGTACTTC
TRBV30	NA	TRBJ1-5	TRBD1	15	CAWSVTGQYNQPQHF	TGTGCCTGGAGTGTGACGGGACAGTACAATCAGCCCCAGCATTTT
TRBV5-1	NA	TRBJ2-4	NA	14	CASSQALGKNIQYF	TGCGCCAGCAGCCAAGCTCTCGGCAAAAACATTCAGTACTTC
TRBV5-1	NA	TRBJ2-7	TRBD2	17	CASSLFVLAGGPNEQYF	TGCGCCAGCAGCTTGTTCGTACTAGCGGGAGGGCCGAACGAGCAGTACTTC
TRBV5-1	few	TRBJ2-7	TRBD1	17	CASSFLEGRQGSYEQYF	TGCGCCAGCAGCTTTTTAGAGGGGAGACAGGGGTCCTACGAGCAGTACTTC
TRBV5-1	NA	TRBJ2-5	TRBD2	16	CASSLAAGGGQETQYF	TGCGCCAGCAGCTTGGCCGCGGGGGGAGGCCAAGAGACCCAGTACTTC
TRBV6-5	NA	TRBJ2-7	NA	14	CASSRTLSSYEQYF	TGTGCCAGCAGTCGGACTTTGAGCTCCTACGAGCAGTACTTC
TRBV19	few	TRBJ1-5	NA	13	CASEGRGFQPQHF	TGTGCCAGTGAGGGGAGGGGTTTTCAGCCCCAGCATTTT
TRBV7-2	NA	TRBJ2-7	TRBD2	16	CASAPVGTSGTYEQYF	TGTGCCAGCGCCCCTGTAGGGACTAGCGGGACCTACGAGCAGTACTTC
TRBV9	NA	TRBJ1-1	TRBD1	15	CASSVTGGSFAEAFF	TGTGCCAGCAGCGTAACAGGGGGTAGTTTCGCTGAAGCTTTCTTT
TRBV10-2	few	TRBJ2-1	TRBD2	14	CATGLAAPGNEQFF	TGCGCCACGGGACTAGCGGCCCCGGGGAATGAGCAGTTCTTC
TRBV9	few	TRBJ2-7	TRBD1	14	CASSVGTGVGEQYF	TGTGCCAGCAGCGTTGGGACAGGGGTAGGGGAGCAGTACTTC
TRBV7-8	NA	TRBJ2-7	NA	16	CASSSLGDNRGYEQYF	TGTGCCAGCAGCTCCCTCGGGGACAACCGGGGCTACGAGCAGTACTTC
TRBV19	NA	TRBJ2-3	NA	18	CASSAGLRVFLHTDTQYF	TGTGCCAGTAGTGCCGGACTAAGAGTTTTTCTGCACACAGATACGCAGTATTTT
TRBV12-5	few	TRBJ2-7	NA	11	CASGSAYEQYF	TGTGCTAGTGGCTCAGCCTACGAGCAGTACTTC
TRBV29-1	NA	TRBJ1-1	NA	11	CSVGGGLYAFF	TGCAGCGTTGGCGGGGGGTTGTATGCTTTCTTT
TRBV6-1	NA	TRBJ2-5	NA	11	CASSPLSTQYF	TGTGCCAGCAGTCCCCTCTCGACCCAGTACTTC
TRBV2	few	TRBJ1-5	TRBD1	13	CASSGGQGQPQHF	TGTGCCAGCAGTGGGGGACAGGGTCAGCCCCAGCATTTT
TRBV2	NA	TRBJ2-3	TRBD2	12	CAGGEGTDTQYF	TGTGCCGGTGGGGAGGGGACAGATACGCAGTATTTT
TRBV10-3	few	TRBJ2-1	TRBD2	15	CAIRRTSGSWNEQFF	TGTGCCATCAGGCGGACTAGCGGGAGTTGGAATGAGCAGTTCTTC
TRBV11-2	NA	TRBJ2-7	NA	14	CASSLGLEGYEQYF	TGTGCCAGCAGCTTAGGGCTCGAGGGTTACGAGCAGTACTTC
TRBV9	NA	TRBJ2-3	NA	13	CASSVEGSDTQYF	TGTGCCAGCAGCGTAGAGGGGTCAGATACGCAGTATTTT
TRBV21-1	NA	TRBJ1-5	NA	15	CASSCRQSSNQPQHF	TGTGCCAGCAGCTGCCGACAGTCGAGCAATCAGCCCCAGCATTTT
TRBV19	NA	TRBJ2-7	NA	14	CASSSLERLREQYF	TGTGCCAGTAGTTCCCTCGAGAGACTCCGCGAGCAGTACTTC
TRBV4-2	many	TRBJ2-2	TRBD2	16	CASSDSGRANTGELFF	TGTGCCAGCAGCGATAGCGGGAGGGCCAACACCGGGGAGCTGTTTTTT
TRBV14	few	TRBJ1-1	NA	14	CASSQEYRYTEAFF	TGTGCCAGCAGCCAAGAGTACAGGTATACTGAAGCTTTCTTT
TRBV29-1	NA	TRBJ2-7	TRBD2	14	CSVVGAGGYGEQYF	TGCAGCGTTGTTGGAGCGGGAGGATACGGCGAGCAGTACTTC
TRBV10-2	few	TRBJ2-7	NA	14	CASSESRGSYEQYF	TGCGCCAGCAGTGAGTCGCGGGGTTCCTACGAGCAGTACTTC